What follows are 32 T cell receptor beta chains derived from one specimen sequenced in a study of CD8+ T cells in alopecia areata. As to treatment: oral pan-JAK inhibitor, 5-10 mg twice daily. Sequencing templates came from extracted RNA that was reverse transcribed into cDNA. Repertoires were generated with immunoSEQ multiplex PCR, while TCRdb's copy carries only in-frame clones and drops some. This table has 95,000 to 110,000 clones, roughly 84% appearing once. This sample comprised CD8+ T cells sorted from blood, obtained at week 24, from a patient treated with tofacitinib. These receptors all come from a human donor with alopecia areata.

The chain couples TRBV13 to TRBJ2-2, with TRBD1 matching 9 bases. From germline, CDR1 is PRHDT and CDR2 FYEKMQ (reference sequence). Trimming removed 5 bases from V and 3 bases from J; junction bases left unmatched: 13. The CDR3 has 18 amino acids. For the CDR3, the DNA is TGTGCCAGCAGCCCTTCTCCGGGACAGGGAAGGGACACCGGGGAGCTGTTTTTT. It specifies CASSPSPGQGRDTGELFF. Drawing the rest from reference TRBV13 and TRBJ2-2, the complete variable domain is AAGVIQSPRHLIKEKRETATLKCYPIPRHDTVYWYQQGPGQDPQFLISFYEKMQSDKGSIPDRFSAQQFSDYHSELNMSSLELGDSALYFCASSPSPGQGRDTGELFFGEGSRLTVL.

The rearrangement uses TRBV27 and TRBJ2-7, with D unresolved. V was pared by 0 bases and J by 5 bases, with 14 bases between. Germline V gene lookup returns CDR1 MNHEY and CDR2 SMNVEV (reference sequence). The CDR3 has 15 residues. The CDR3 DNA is TGTGCCAGCAGTTTATCGTTGGGTTTTTCGGACGAGCAGTACTTC. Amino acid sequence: CASSLSLGFSDEQYF.

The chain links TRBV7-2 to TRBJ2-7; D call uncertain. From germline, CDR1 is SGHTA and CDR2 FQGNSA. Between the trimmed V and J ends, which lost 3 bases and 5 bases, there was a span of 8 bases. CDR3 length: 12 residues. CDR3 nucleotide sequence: TGTGCCAGCAGCTTCGGACGGAACGAGCAGTACTTC. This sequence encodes CASSFGRNEQYF.

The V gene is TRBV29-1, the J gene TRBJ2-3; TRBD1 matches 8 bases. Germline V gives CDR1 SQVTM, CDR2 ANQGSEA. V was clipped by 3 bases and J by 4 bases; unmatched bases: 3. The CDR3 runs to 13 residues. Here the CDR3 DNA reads TGCAGCGTTGATGCAGGGGGCGCAGATACGCAGTATTTT. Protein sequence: CSVDAGGADTQYF.

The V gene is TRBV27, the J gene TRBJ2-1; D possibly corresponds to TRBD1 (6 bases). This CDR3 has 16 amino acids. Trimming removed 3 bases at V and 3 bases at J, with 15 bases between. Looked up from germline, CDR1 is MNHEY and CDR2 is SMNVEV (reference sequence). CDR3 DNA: TGTGCCAGCAGTTTGCAGGGGCCCTATAACTACAATGAGCAGTTCTTC. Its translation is CASSLQGPYNYNEQFF.

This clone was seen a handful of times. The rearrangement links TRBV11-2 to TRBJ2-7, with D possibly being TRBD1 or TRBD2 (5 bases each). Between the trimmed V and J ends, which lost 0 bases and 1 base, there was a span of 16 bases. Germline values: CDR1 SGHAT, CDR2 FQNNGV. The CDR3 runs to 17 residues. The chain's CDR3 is CASSLDVGGWGSYEQYF. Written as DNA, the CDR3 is TGTGCCAGCAGCTTAGATGTTGGGGGATGGGGTTCCTACGAGCAGTACTTC. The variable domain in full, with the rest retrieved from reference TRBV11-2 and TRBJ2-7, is EAGVAQSPRYKIIEKRQSVAFWCNPISGHATLYWYQQILGQGPKLLIQFQNNGVVDDSQLPKDRFSAERLKGVDSTLKIQPAKLEDSAVYLCASSLDVGGWGSYEQYFGPGTRLTVT.

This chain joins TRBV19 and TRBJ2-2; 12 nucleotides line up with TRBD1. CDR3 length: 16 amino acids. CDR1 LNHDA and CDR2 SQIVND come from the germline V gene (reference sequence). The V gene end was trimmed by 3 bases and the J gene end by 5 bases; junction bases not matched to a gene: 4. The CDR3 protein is CASSMGDRGLTGELFF. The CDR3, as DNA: TGTGCCAGTAGTATGGGGGACAGGGGGCTTACCGGGGAGCTGTTTTTT.

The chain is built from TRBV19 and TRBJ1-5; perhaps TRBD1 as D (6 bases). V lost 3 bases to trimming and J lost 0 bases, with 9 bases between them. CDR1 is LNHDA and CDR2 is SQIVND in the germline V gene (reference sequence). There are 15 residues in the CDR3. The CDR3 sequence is CASSMGAYSNQPQHF. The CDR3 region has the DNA TGTGCCAGTAGTATGGGGGCTTATAGCAATCAGCCCCAGCATTTT.

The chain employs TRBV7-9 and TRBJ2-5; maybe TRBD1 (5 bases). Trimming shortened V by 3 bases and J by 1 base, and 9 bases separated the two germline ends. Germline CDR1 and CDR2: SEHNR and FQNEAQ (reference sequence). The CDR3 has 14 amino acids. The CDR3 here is CASSFVRGQETQYF. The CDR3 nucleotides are TGTGCCAGCAGCTTCGTTAGGGGCCAAGAGACCCAGTACTTC.

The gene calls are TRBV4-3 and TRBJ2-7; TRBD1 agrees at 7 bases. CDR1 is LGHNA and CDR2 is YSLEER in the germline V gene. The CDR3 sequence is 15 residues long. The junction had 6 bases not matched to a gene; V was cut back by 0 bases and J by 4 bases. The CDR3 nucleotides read TGCGCCAGCAGCCAAGATGTGGACAGGAGTTACGAGCAGTACTTC. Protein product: CASSQDVDRSYEQYF.

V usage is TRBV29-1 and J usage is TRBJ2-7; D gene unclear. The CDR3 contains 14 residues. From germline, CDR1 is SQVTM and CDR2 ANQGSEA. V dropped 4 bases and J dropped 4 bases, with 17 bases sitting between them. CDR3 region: CSVGDRAADYEQYF. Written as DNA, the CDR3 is TGCAGCGTTGGGGATAGGGCCGCCGATTACGAGCAGTACTTC.

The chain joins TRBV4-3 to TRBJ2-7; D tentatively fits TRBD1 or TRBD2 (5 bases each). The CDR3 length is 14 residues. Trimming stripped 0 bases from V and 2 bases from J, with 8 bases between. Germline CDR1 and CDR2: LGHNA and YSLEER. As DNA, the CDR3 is TGCGCCAGCAGCCAAGATACGGGGCCCTACGAGCAGTACTTC. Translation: CASSQDTGPYEQYF.

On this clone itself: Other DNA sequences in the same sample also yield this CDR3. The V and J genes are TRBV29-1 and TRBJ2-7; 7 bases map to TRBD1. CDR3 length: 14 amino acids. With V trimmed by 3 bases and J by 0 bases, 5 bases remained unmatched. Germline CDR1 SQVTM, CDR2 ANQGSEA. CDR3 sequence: CSVESTGASYEQYF. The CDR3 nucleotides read TGCAGCGTTGAGTCTACAGGGGCCTCCTACGAGCAGTACTTC.

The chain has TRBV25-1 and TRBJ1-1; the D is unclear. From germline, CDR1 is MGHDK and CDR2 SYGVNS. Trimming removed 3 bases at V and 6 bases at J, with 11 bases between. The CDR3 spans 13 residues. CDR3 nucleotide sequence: TGTGCCAGCAGTGAGCTAACGTCTCCTGAAGCTTTCTTT. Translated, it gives CASSELTSPEAFF. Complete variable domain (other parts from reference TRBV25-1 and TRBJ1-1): EADIYQTPRYLVIGTGKKITLECSQTMGHDKMYWYQQDPGMELHLIHYSYGVNSTEKGDLSSESTVSRIRTEHFPLTLESARPSHTSQYLCASSELTSPEAFFGQGTRLTVV.

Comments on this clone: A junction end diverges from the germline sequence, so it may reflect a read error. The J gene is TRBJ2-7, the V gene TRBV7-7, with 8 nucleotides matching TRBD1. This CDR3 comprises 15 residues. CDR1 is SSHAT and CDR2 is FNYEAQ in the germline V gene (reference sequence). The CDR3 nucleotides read TGTGCTAGCAGCTTAGGGACAGGAGGTCAATACGAGCAGTACTTC. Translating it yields CASSLGTGGQYEQYF.

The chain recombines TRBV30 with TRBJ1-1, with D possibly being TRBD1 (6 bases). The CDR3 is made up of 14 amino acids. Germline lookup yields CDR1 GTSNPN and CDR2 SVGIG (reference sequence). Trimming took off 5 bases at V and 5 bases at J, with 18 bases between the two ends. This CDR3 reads CAWETTGSGTEAFF. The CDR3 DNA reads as TGTGCCTGGGAGACCACAGGGTCGGGGACTGAAGCTTTCTTT.

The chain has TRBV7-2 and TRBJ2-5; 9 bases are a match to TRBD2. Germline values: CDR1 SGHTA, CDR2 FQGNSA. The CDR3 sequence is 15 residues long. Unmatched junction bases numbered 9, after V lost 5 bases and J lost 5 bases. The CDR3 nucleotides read TGTGCCAGCAGCCCGTCGGGACTAGCTGGTGAGACCCAGTACTTC. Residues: CASSPSGLAGETQYF.

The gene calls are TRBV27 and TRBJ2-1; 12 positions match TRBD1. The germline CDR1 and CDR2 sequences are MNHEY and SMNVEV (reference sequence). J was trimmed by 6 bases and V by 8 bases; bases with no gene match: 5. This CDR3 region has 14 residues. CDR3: CASGPGQGANEQFF. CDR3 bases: TGTGCCAGCGGTCCGGGACAGGGGGCCAATGAGCAGTTCTTC.

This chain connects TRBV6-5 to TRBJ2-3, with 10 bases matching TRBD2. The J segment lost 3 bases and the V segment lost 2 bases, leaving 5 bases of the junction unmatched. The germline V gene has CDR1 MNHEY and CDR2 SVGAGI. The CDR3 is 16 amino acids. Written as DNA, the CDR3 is TGTGCCAGCAGTTACCGTCCGGGACTAGCGACAGATACGCAGTATTTT. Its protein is CASSYRPGLATDTQYF.

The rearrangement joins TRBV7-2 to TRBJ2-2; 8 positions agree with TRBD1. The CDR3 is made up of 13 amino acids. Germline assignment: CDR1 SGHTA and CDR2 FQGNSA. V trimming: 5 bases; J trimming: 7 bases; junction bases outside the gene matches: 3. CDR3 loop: CASSGTGGGELFF. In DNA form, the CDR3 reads TGTGCCAGCAGCGGAACAGGGGGCGGGGAGCTGTTTTTT.

The CDR3 region has the DNA TGCGCCAGCAGTGAGGGGCGGGGCTCAGATACGCAGTATTTT. Protein sequence: CASSEGRGSDTQYF. The chain joins TRBV10-2 to TRBJ2-3; tentative D call: TRBD2 (6 bases). Germline lookup yields CDR1 WSHSY and CDR2 SAAADI. The V end was cut by 2 bases, the J end by 4 bases, with 10 bases between. CDR3 length equals 14 residues.

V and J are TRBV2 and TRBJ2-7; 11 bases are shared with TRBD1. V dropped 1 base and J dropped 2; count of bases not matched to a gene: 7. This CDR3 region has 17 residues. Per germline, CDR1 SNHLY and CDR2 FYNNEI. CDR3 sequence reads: CASSEERRDRGAYEQYF. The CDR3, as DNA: TGTGCCAGCAGTGAAGAACGCCGGGACAGGGGGGCCTACGAGCAGTACTTC.

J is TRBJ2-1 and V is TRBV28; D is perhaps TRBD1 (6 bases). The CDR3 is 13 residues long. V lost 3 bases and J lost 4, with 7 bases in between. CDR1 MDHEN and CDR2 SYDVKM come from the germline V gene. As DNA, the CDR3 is TGTGCCAGCAGTTTTCAGGGGTACAATGAGCAGTTCTTC. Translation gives CASSFQGYNEQFF.

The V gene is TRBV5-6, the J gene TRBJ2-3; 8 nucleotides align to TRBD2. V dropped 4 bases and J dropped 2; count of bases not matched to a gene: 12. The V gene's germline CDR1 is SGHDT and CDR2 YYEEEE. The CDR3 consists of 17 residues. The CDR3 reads CASSPVGGAGATDTQYF. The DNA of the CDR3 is TGTGCCAGCAGCCCCGTGGGAGGAGCGGGGGCCACAGATACGCAGTATTTT.

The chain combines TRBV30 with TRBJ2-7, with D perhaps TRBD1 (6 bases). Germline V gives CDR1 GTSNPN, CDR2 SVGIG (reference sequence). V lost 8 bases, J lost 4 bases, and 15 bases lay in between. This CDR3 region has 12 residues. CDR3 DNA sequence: TGTGCCGTCTGGCAGGGGAAGTACGAGCAGTACTTC. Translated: CAVWQGKYEQYF.

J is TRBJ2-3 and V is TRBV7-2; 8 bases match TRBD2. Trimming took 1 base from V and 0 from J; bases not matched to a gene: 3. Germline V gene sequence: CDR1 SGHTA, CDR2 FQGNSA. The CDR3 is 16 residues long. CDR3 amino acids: CASSLGASGSTDTQYF. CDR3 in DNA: TGTGCCAGCAGCTTAGGGGCTAGCGGGAGCACAGATACGCAGTATTTT.

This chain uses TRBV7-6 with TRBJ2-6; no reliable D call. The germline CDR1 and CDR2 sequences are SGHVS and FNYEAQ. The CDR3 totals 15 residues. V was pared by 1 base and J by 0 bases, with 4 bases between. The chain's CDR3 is CASSLGNSGANVLTF. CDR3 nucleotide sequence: TGTGCCAGCAGCTTAGGGAACTCTGGGGCCAACGTCCTGACTTTC.

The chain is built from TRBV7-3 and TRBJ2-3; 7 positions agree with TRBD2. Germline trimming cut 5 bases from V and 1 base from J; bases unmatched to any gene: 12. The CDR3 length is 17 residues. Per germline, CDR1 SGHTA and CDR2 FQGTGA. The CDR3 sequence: CASSHLGEGRGTDTQYF. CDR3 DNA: TGTGCCAGCAGCCATCTCGGGGAGGGCCGGGGCACAGATACGCAGTATTTT.

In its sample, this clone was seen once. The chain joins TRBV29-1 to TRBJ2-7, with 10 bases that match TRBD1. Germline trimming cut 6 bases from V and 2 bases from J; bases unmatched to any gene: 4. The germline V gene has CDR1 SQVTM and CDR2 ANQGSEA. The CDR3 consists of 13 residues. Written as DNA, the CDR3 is TGCAGCGTCCGGACAGGGGGGCCCTACGAGCAGTACTTC. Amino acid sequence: CSVRTGGPYEQYF.

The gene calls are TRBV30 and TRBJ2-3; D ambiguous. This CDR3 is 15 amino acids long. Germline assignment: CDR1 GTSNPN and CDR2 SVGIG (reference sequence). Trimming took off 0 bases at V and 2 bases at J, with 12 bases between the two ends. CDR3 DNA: TGTGCCTGGAGTGTAATGGTATCGGTCACAGATACGCAGTATTTT. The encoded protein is CAWSVMVSVTDTQYF. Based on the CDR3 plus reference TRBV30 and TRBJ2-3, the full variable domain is SQTIHQWPATLVQPVGSPLSLECTVEGTSNPNLYWYRQAAGRGLQLLFYSVGIGQISSEVPQNLSASRPQDRQFILSSKKLLLSDSGFYLCAWSVMVSVTDTQYFGPGTRLTVL.

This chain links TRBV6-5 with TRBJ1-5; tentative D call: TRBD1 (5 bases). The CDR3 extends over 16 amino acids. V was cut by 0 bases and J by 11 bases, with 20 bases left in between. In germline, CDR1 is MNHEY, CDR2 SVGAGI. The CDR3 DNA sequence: TGTGCCAGCAGTTACTCGGAGGACATGGCCGCTCAATCCCAGCATTTT. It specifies CASSYSEDMAAQSQHF.

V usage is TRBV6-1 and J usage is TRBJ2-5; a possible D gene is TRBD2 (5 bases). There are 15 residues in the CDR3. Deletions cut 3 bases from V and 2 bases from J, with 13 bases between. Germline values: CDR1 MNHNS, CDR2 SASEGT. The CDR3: CASSEEAVPQETQYF. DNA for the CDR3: TGTGCCAGCAGTGAGGAGGCAGTTCCGCAAGAGACCCAGTACTTC.